Below, one T cell receptor (beta chain) is given with its context. This CDR3 is built from 12 residues. Deletions cut 5 bases from V and 1 base from J, with 6 bases between. The germline V gene encodes CDR1 MRHNA and CDR2 SNTAGT. This sample stems from a study of blood T cell repertoires in COVID-19. Per the original methods: Amplification from reference gene primers served as the basis for estimated nucleated cell counts. TCRdb's copy holds only in-frame clones and misses some; the assay was immunoSEQ multiplex PCR. The V and J calls and clone size come from that table; D and trimming were worked out from the DNA. The sample carries around 200,000 clones, around four fifths recorded once.

Sequenced input: peripheral blood. The genes are TRBV6-4 and TRBJ2-7, with a tentative D call TRBD1 (6 bases). This TCR was sampled from a man aged 50 to 59 with active or convalescent COVID-19. DNA for the CDR3: TGTGCCAGCAGTACAGGGTCCTACGAGCAGTACTTC. It encodes CASSTGSYEQYF.